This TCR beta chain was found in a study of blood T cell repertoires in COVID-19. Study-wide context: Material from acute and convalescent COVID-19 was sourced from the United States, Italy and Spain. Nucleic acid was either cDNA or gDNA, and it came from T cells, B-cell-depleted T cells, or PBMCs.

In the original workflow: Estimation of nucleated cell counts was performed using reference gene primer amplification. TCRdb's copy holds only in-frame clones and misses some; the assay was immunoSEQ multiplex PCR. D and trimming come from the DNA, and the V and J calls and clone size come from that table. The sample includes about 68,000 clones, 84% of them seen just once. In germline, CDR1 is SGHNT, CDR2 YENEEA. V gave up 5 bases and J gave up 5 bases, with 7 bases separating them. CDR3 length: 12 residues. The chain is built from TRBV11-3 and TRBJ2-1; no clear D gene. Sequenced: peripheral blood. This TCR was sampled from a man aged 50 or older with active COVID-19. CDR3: CASSTPNNEQFF. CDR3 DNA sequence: TGTGCCAGCAGCACCCCTAACAATGAGCAGTTCTTC. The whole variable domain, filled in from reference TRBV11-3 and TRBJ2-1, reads EAGVVQSPRYKIIEKKQPVAFWCNPISGHNTLYWYLQNLGQGPELLIRYENEEAVDDSQLPKDRFSAERLKGVDSTLKIQPAELGDSAVYLCASSTPNNEQFFGPGTRLTVL.